Listed below are T cell receptor beta chains from one sample, sequenced in a study of cytotoxic CD8 clonotypes in ibrutinib-treated CLL. The protocol was immunoSEQ multiplex PCR, while the TCRdb copy is restricted to in-frame clones and leaves out a portion. The sample has 150,000 or so clones, 75% to 85% seen once. This sample comprised PBMCs, obtained after 36 months of ibrutinib treatment. These receptor sequences come from a human donor with chronic lymphocytic leukemia. Both conserved end residues are part of each CDR3. A D gene is named only where the DNA matches it firmly. A row's size may be missing; if present it is once, few, many or a size class.

J gene: TRBJ2-1
D gene: TRBD2
V gene: TRBV27
clone size: once
CDR3 protein: CASSGTSGTTEQFF
CDR3 DNA: TGTGCCAGCAGTGGGACTAGCGGTACGACGGAGCAGTTCTTC

J gene: TRBJ1-2
D gene: TRBD1
V gene: TRBV4-1
clone size: few
CDR3 protein: CASSQAGDRPYGYTF
CDR3 DNA: TGCGCCAGCAGCCAAGCCGGGGACAGGCCCTATGGCTACACCTTC

J gene: TRBJ2-5
D gene: TRBD1
V gene: TRBV10-3
clone size: -
CDR3 protein: CATTGGRETQYF
CDR3 DNA: TGTGCCACTACAGGGGGCAGGGAGACCCAGTACTTC

J gene: TRBJ2-1
D gene: -
V gene: TRBV6-1
clone size: -
CDR3 protein: CASKLLREYNEQFF
CDR3 DNA: TGTGCCAGCAAGTTACTGCGGGAATACAATGAGCAGTTCTTC

J gene: TRBJ2-3
D gene: TRBD2
V gene: TRBV5-8
clone size: -
CDR3 protein: CASSRGTSGASDTQYF
CDR3 DNA: TGTGCCAGCAGCAGAGGGACTAGCGGGGCATCAGATACGCAGTATTTT

J gene: TRBJ1-1
D gene: -
V gene: TRBV19
clone size: few
CDR3 protein: CASSITPQTEAFF
CDR3 DNA: TGTGCCAGTAGTATCACTCCGCAGACTGAAGCTTTCTTT

J gene: TRBJ2-2
D gene: -
V gene: TRBV28
clone size: -
CDR3 protein: CASSLLGGELFF
CDR3 DNA: TGTGCCAGCAGTTTATTGGGCGGGGAGCTGTTTTTT

J gene: TRBJ1-5
D gene: -
V gene: TRBV10-3
clone size: -
CDR3 protein: CAISEWGQRNQPQHF
CDR3 DNA: TGTGCCATCAGTGAGTGGGGGCAGAGGAATCAGCCCCAGCATTTT

J gene: TRBJ2-3
D gene: TRBD1
V gene: TRBV23-1
clone size: -
CDR3 protein: CASRPGQEIDTQYF
CDR3 DNA: TGCGCCAGCAGGCCTGGACAGGAAATAGATACGCAGTATTTT

J gene: TRBJ1-1
D gene: TRBD1
V gene: TRBV5-5
clone size: -
CDR3 protein: CASSSQTGWTEAFF
CDR3 DNA: TGTGCCAGCAGCTCGCAGACAGGGTGGACTGAAGCTTTCTTT

J gene: TRBJ2-7
D gene: TRBD2
V gene: TRBV27
clone size: -
CDR3 protein: CASSSPGGSGNSYEQYF
CDR3 DNA: TGTGCCAGCAGTTCCCCTGGGGGTAGCGGGAACTCCTACGAGCAGTACTTC

J gene: TRBJ2-5
D gene: -
V gene: TRBV6-5
clone size: -
CDR3 protein: CASKDQETQYF
CDR3 DNA: TGTGCCAGCAAAGATCAAGAGACCCAGTACTTC